This T cell receptor (beta chain) was documented in a study of T cell repertoires in ileal Crohn's disease. The repertoire was sequenced with immunoSEQ multiplex PCR; TCRdb's copy has only in-frame clones and lacks some. The sample lists some 14,000 clones, approximately 80% occurring once. The CDR3 covers 14 residues. In germline, CDR1 is SGHAT, CDR2 FQDESV (reference sequence). V shed 5 bases and J 8 bases; nucleotides not matched to a gene: 8. This rearrangement joins TRBV11-1 to TRBJ1-4; 7 nucleotides align to TRBD1. This TCR derives from an adult with Crohn's disease. Sequenced: ileal tissue. In DNA, the CDR3 is TGTGCCAGCAGCCCTACAGGGGCCGGAGAAAAACTGTTTTTT. This codes for CASSPTGAGEKLFF.